The 12 T cell receptor beta chains presented below share a single source sample, sequenced in a study of T cell clonotyping in hematopoietic cell transplantation. The table came from immunoSEQ multiplex PCR; TCRdb's copy has only in-frame clones and leaves some out. The table shows around 7,000 clones, with about nine tenths occurring only once. The sample consisted of PBMCs, taken 30 days after allogeneic stem cell transplant. The source of these receptors is a female patient aged 50 to 60 who had an allogeneic stem cell transplant from an unrelated donor, so the T cells may come from the graft donor. Some clones in this sample may be carry-over from other donors' samples.

The count of this clone is one. This specimen includes other DNA sequences encoding the same CDR3. The J gene is TRBJ2-5, the V gene TRBV4-1; 10 bases align to TRBD2. Germline CDR1 reads MGHRA; CDR2 reads YSYEKL. CDR3 length: 15 residues. The V and J ends lost 1 base and 5 bases, in that order; junction bases with no gene match: 4. In nucleotides, the CDR3 is TGCGCCAGCAGCCAAGGGGTAGCGGGAGGCGAGACCCAGTACTTC. This translates into CASSQGVAGGETQYF.

This sequence joins TRBV29-1 and TRBJ2-7; 8 nucleotides agree with TRBD1. V was pared by 3 bases and J by 5 bases, with 3 bases of the junction left unmatched. The germline gives CDR1 SQVTM, CDR2 ANQGSEA. This CDR3 contains 12 residues. CDR3 DNA: TGCAGCGTTGATGACAGGGGTGACGAGCAGTACTTC. Its protein product is CSVDDRGDEQYF.

In nucleotides, the CDR3 is TGTGCCAGCAGGATCAGTTGGTTGGACTATGGCTACACCTTC. Translating it yields CASRISWLDYGYTF. The rearrangement joins TRBV2 to TRBJ1-2; D uncertain. The V end was cut by 6 bases, the J end by 3 bases, with 14 bases between. CDR1 is SNHLY and CDR2 is FYNNEI in the germline V gene. This CDR3 has 14 residues.

The J gene is TRBJ2-5, the V gene TRBV11-2; no clear D gene. Trimming stripped 3 bases from V and 0 bases from J, with 2 bases between. This CDR3 region has 12 residues. From germline, CDR1 is SGHAT and CDR2 FQNNGV. CDR3 DNA sequence: TGTGCCAGCAGCTTCCACCAAGAGACCCAGTACTTC. Encoded protein: CASSFHQETQYF.

The V gene is TRBV13, the J gene TRBJ1-2, with D possibly being TRBD1 (6 bases). Germline CDR1 PRHDT, CDR2 FYEKMQ (reference sequence). Deletions cut 0 bases from V and 4 bases from J, with 9 bases between. This CDR3 has 14 residues. The CDR3 bases are TGTGCCAGCAGCTTAGGCAAGGGGGTCTATGGCTACACCTTC. It translates to CASSLGKGVYGYTF.

This rearrangement joins TRBV30 to TRBJ1-6; D call uncertain. V lost 3 bases, J lost 4 bases, and 13 bases lay in between. The germline V gene encodes CDR1 GTSNPN and CDR2 SVGIG (reference sequence). This CDR3 is 15 amino acids long. CDR3 residues: CAWSQISIYNSPLHF. The CDR3 DNA sequence: TGTGCCTGGAGCCAGATATCCATTTATAATTCACCCCTCCACTTT.

V usage is TRBV30 and J usage is TRBJ2-7; 8 bases match TRBD2. Germline CDR1 reads GTSNPN; CDR2 reads SVGIG (reference sequence). CDR3 length equals 15 residues. After removal of 0 bases from V and 0 bases from J, the junction contained 4 bases not matched to a gene. The chain's CDR3 is CAWSVAGEFSYEQYF. DNA for the CDR3: TGTGCCTGGAGTGTAGCGGGGGAGTTCTCCTACGAGCAGTACTTC.

This chain links TRBV6-6 with TRBJ2-1; D not resolved. V lost 7 bases and J 7 bases, leaving 17 bases between the germline ends. Germline CDR1 is MNHNY and CDR2 is SVGAGI (reference sequence). The CDR3 sequence is 14 residues long. CDR3 residues: CASMNQTPRNEQFF. CDR3 nucleotides: TGTGCCAGCATGAACCAGACGCCTCGGAATGAGCAGTTCTTC.

V usage is TRBV5-1 and J usage is TRBJ2-3, with D perhaps matching TRBD1 (6 bases). V lost 4 bases and J lost 5, with 11 bases in between. The germline CDR1 and CDR2 sequences are SGHRS and YFSETQ. The CDR3 loop spans 13 amino acids. The CDR3 spells CASSRTEQDTQYF. The CDR3 DNA reads as TGCGCCAGCAGCAGGACAGAGCAAGATACGCAGTATTTT.

This chain joins TRBV30 and TRBJ1-6; 11 positions agree with TRBD1. The germline V gene has CDR1 GTSNPN and CDR2 SVGIG (reference sequence). The V segment lost 7 bases and the J segment 9 bases; nucleotides outside the gene matches: 5. The CDR3 covers 13 residues. The CDR3 DNA reads TGTGCCTCCCGGGACAGGGGGGTTTCACCCCTCCACTTT. Amino acid sequence: CASRDRGVSPLHF.

The chain joins TRBV5-1 to TRBJ1-1; maybe TRBD1 (6 bases). The V end lost 3 bases, the J end lost 2 bases, and 23 bases lay between the germline ends. The germline V gene encodes CDR1 SGHRS and CDR2 YFSETQ. The CDR3 sequence is 18 residues long. CDR3 residues: CASSSRATSTGFNTEAFF. The CDR3 nucleotides read TGCGCCAGCAGCTCCAGGGCCACTTCAACAGGGTTTAACACTGAAGCTTTCTTT.

J is TRBJ1-1 and V is TRBV5-4, with D maybe TRBD1 (6 bases). V lost 4 bases and J lost 7, with 17 bases in between. Germline lookup yields CDR1 SGHNT and CDR2 YYREEE (reference sequence). The CDR3 loop spans 14 amino acids. CDR3: CASSLGQRRGEAFF. The CDR3 DNA follows: TGTGCCAGCAGCCTAGGACAGCGACGGGGTGAAGCTTTCTTT.